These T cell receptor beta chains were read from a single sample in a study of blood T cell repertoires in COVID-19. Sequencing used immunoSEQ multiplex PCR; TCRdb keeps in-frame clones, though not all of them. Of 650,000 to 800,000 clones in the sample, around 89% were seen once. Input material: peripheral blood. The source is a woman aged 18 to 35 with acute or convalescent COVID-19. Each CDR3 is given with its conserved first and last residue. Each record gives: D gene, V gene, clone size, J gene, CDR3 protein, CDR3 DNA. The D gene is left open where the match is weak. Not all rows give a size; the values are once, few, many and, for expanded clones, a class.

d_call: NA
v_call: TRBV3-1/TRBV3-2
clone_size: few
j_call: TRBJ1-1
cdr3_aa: CASSQGGLGAFF
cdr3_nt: TGTGCCAGCAGCCAAGGGGGGCTGGGAGCTTTCTTT

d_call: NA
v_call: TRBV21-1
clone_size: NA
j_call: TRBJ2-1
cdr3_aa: CASSARPFSGGAWNEQFF
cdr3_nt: TGTGCCAGCAGCGCCCGGCCCTTTAGCGGGGGGGCCTGGAATGAGCAGTTCTTC

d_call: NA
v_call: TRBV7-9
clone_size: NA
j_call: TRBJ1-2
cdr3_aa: CASSPLDGTEDDGYTF
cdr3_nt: TGTGCCAGCAGCCCCCTGGACGGAACGGAGGATGATGGCTACACCTTC

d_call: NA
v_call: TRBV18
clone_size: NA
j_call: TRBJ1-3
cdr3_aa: CASSRANSGNTIYF
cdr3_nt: TGTGCCAGCTCCAGGGCTAACTCTGGAAACACCATATATTTT

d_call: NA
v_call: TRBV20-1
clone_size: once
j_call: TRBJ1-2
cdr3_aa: CSASHGGRYGYTF
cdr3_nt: TGCAGTGCTAGTCACGGAGGACGCTATGGCTACACCTTC

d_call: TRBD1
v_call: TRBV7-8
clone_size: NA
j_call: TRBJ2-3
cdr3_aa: CASSKTSRGNTDTQYF
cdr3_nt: TGTGCCAGCAGCAAAACTTCCAGGGGGAACACAGATACGCAGTATTTT

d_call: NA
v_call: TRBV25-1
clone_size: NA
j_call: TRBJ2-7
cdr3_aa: CASSRQNTNEQYF
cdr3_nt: TGTGCCAGCAGTCGACAGAACACGAACGAGCAGTACTTC

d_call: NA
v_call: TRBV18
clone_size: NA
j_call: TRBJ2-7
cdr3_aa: CASSPEPYEQYF
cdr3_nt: TGTGCCAGCTCACCAGAGCCCTACGAGCAGTACTTC

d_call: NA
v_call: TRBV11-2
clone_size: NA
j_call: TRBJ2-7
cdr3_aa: CASSSPTGYSYEQYF
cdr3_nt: TGTGCCAGCAGCTCCCCAACAGGGTACTCCTACGAGCAGTACTTC

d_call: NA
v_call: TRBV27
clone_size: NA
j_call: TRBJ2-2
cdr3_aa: CASTSDYPNTGELFF
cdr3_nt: TGTGCCAGCACCTCGGACTACCCGAACACCGGGGAGCTGTTTTTT

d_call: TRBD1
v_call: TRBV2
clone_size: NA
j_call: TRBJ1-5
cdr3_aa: CASTLGQVMNNQPQHF
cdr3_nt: TGTGCCAGCACTTTAGGACAGGTGATGAACAATCAGCCCCAGCATTTT

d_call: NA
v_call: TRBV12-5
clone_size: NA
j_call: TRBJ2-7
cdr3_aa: CASDRDSYEQYF
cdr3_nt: TGTGCTAGTGACAGGGACTCCTACGAGCAGTACTTC

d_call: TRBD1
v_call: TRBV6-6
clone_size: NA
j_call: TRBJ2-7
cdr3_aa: CASTSSQGAGGEQYF
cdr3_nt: TGTGCCAGCACCTCCTCACAGGGGGCGGGTGGCGAGCAGTACTTC

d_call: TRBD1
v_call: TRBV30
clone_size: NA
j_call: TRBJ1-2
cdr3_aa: CAWSLTGGVGYTF
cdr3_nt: TGTGCCTGGAGTCTAACAGGGGGGGTAGGCTACACCTTC

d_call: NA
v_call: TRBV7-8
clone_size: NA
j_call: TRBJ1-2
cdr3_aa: CASSRGPFGETSLGYTF
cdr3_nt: TGTGCCAGCAGTCGCGGCCCCTTTGGGGAGACGAGTCTTGGCTACACCTTC

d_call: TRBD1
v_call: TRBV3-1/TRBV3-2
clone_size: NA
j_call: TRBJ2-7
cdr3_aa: CASSQAGQGSHEQYF
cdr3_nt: TGTGCCAGCAGCCAAGCCGGACAGGGTAGCCACGAGCAGTACTTC

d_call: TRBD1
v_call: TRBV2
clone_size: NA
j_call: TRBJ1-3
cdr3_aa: CATSLQGNTIYF
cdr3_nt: TGTGCCACCTCCCTACAGGGGAACACCATATATTTT

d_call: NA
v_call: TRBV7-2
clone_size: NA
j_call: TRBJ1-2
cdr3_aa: CASSLDFRGMANYGYTF
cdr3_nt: TGTGCCAGCAGCTTAGATTTTAGAGGGATGGCCAACTATGGCTACACCTTC

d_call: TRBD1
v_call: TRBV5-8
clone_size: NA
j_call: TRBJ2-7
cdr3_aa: CASKTGGFSYEQYF
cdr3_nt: TGTGCCAGCAAGACAGGGGGGTTTTCCTACGAGCAGTACTTC

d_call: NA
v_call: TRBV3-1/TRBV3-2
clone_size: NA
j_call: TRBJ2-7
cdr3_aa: CASSQAPGASYEQYF
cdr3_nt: TGTGCCAGCAGCCAAGCACCAGGGGCGTCCTACGAGCAGTACTTC

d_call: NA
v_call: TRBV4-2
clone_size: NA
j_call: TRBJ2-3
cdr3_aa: CASSQEGQTSTDTQYF
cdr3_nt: TGTGCCAGCAGCCAAGAAGGACAAACTAGCACAGATACGCAGTATTTT

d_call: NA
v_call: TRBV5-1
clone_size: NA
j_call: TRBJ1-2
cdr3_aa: CASSLDLTDGYTF
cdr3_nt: TGCGCCAGCAGCTTGGACTTAACCGATGGCTACACCTTC

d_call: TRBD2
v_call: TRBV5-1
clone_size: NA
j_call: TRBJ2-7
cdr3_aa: CASSTQTSGGVSYEQYF
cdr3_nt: TGCGCCAGCAGCACGCAGACTAGCGGGGGGGTATCCTACGAGCAGTACTTC

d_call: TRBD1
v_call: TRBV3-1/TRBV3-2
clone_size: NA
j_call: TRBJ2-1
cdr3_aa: CASSQDRQGAQFF
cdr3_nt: TGTGCCAGCAGCCAAGATCGTCAGGGGGCGCAGTTCTTC

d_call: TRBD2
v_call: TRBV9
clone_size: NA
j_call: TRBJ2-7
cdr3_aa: CASSVGTSAEQYF
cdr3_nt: TGTGCCAGCAGCGTTGGGACTAGCGCCGAGCAGTACTTC

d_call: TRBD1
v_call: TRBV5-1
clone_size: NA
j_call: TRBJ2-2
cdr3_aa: CASSDDRVSTGELFF
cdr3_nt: TGCGCCAGCAGCGACGACAGGGTGAGCACCGGGGAGCTGTTTTTT

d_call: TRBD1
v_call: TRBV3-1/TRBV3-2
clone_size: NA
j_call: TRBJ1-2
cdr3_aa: CASRLSGAGGAEGYTF
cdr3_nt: TGTGCCAGCAGACTCTCAGGGGCAGGGGGCGCGGAAGGCTACACCTTC